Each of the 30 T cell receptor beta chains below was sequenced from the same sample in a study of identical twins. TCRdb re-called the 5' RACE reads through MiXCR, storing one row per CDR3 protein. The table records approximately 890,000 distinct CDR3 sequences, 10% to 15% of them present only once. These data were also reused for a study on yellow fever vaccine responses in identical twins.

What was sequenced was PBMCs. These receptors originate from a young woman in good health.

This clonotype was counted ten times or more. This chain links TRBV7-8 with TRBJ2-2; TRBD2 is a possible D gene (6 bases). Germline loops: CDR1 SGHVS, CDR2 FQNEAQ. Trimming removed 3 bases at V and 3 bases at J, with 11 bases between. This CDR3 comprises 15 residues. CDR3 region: CASSLTGLYTGELFF. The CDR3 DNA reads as TGTGCCAGCAGCTTGACGGGACTCTACACCGGGGAGCTGTTTTTT.

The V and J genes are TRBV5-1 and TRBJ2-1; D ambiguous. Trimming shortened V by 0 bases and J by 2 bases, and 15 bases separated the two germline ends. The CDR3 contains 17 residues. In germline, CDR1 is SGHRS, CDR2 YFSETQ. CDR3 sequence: CASSLAWASGTYNEQFF. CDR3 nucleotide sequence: TGCGCCAGCAGCTTGGCCTGGGCCTCTGGAACCTACAATGAGCAGTTCTTC.

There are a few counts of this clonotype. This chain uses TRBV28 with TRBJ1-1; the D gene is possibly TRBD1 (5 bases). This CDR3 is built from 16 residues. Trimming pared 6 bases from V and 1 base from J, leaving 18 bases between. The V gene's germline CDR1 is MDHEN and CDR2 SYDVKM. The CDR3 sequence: CASSRPGRTQNTEAFF. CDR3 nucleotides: TGTGCCAGCAGCCGACCGGGACGGACCCAGAACACTGAAGCTTTCTTT.

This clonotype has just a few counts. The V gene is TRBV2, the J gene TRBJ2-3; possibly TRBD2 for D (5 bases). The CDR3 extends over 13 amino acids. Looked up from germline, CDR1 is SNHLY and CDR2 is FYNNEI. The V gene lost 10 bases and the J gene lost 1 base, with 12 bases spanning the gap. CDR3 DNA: TGTGCCACTTCTAGCTCGGGCACAGATACGCAGTATTTT. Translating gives CATSSSGTDTQYF.

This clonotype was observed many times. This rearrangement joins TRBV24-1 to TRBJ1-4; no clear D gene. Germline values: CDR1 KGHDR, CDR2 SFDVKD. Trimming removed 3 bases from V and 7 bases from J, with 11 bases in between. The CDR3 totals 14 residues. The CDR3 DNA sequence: TGTGCCACCAGTGATGGGCAGGATGGTGAAAAACTGTTTTTT. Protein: CATSDGQDGEKLFF.

CDR3 sequence (DNA): TGTGCCATCAGTGAGGCCGGCTCGGAGCAGTTCTTC. This encodes CAISEAGSEQFF. The chain uses TRBV10-3 and TRBJ2-1; the D is unclear. The CDR3 runs to 12 residues. Trimming took off 2 bases at V and 10 bases at J, with 9 bases between the two ends. Germline CDR1 is ENHRY and CDR2 is SYGVKD.

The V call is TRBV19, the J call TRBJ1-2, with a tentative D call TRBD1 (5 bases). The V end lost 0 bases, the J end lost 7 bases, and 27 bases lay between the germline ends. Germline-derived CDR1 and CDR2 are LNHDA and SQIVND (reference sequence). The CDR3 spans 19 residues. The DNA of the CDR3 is TGTGCCAGTAGTATAGAAATCGGCTGGGTCAGGAGCGGGGCTAGTGGCTACACCTTC. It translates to CASSIEIGWVRSGASGYTF.

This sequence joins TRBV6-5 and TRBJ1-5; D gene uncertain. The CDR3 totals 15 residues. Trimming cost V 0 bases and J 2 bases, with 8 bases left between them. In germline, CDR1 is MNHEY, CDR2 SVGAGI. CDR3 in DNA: TGTGCCAGCAGTTACTCCTCTACGGGCAATCAGCCCCAGCATTTT. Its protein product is CASSYSSTGNQPQHF.

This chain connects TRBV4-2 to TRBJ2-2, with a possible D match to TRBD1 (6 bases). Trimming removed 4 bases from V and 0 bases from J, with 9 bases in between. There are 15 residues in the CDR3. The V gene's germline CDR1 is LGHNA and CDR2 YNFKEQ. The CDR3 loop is CASSPQGTNTGELFF. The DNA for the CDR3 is TGTGCCAGCAGCCCGCAGGGGACGAACACCGGGGAGCTGTTTTTT.

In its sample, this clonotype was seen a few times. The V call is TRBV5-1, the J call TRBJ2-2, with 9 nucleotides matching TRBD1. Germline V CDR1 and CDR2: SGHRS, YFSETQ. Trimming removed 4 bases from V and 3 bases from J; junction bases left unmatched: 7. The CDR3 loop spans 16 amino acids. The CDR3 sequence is CASSPVGQGYTGELFF. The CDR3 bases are TGCGCCAGCAGCCCTGTCGGACAGGGGTACACCGGGGAGCTGTTTTTT.

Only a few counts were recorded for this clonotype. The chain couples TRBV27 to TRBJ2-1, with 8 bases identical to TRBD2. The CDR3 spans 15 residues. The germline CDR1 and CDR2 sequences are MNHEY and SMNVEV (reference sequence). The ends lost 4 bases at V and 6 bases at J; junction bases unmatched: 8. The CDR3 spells CASSSGGRRSNEQFF. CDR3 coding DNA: TGTGCCAGCAGTTCCGGCGGGAGGAGATCCAATGAGCAGTTCTTC.

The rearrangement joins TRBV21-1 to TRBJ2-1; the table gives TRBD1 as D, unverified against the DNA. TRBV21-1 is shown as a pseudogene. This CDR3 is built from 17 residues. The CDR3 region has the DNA TGTGCCAGCAGCAAAGGGGGGACCTTACCATCCTACAATGAGCAGTTCTTC. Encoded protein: CASSKGGTLPSYNEQFF.

The CDR3 here is CASSHLGRTSVSYEQYF. In nucleotides, the CDR3 is TGTGCCAGCAGCCATTTAGGGCGGACTAGCGTCTCCTACGAGCAGTACTTC. V usage is TRBV14 and J usage is TRBJ2-7; 9 bases line up with TRBD2. The CDR3 totals 17 residues. Per the germline V gene, CDR1 is SGHDN and CDR2 is FVKESK. V lost 3 bases and J lost 0; bases outside the gene matches: 9. Looking up the rest from reference TRBV14 and TRBJ2-7 gives the full variable domain: EAGVTQFPSHSVIEKGQTVTLRCDPISGHDNLYWYRRVMGKEIKFLLHFVKESKQDESGMPNNRFLAERTGGTYSTLKVQPAELEDSGVYFCASSHLGRTSVSYEQYFGPGTRLTVT.

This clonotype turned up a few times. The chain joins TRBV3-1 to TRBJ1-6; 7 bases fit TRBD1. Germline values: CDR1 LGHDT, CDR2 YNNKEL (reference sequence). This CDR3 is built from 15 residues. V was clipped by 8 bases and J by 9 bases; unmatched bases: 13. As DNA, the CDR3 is TGTGCCAGCGGATATAACAGGGGACTCGGTTCACCCCTCCACTTT. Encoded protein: CASGYNRGLGSPLHF.

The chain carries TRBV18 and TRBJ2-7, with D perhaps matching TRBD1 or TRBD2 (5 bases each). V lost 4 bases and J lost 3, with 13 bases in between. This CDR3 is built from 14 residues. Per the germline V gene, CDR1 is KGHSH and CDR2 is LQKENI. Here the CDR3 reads CASSLRDGFYEQYF. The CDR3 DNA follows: TGTGCCAGCTCACTCCGGGACGGATTCTACGAGCAGTACTTC.

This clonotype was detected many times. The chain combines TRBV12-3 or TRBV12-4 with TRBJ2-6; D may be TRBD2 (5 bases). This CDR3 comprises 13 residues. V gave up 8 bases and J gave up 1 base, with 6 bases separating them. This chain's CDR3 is CASERSGANVLTF. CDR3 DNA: TGTGCCAGCGAGCGGTCTGGGGCCAACGTCCTGACTTTC.

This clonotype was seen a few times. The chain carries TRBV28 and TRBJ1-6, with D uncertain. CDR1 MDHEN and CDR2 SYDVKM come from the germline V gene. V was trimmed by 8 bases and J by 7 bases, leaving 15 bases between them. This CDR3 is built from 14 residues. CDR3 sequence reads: CASRIGSGNSPLHF. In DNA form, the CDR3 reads TGTGCCAGCCGTATTGGGTCAGGAAATTCACCCCTCCACTTT.

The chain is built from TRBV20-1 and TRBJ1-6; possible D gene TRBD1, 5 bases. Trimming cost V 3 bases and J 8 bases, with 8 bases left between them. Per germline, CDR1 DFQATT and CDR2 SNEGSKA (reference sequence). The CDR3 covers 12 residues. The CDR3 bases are TGCAGTGCTAGCAGGGAAGATTCACCCCTCCACTTT. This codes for CSASREDSPLHF.

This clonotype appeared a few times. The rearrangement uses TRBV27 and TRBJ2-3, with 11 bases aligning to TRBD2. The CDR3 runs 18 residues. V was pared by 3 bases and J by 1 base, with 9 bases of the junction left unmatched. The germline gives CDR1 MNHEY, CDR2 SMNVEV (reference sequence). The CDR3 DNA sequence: TGTGCCAGCAGTTTCCTAGCGGGGGGCGTTTGGGGCACAGATACGCAGTATTTT. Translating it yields CASSFLAGGVWGTDTQYF.

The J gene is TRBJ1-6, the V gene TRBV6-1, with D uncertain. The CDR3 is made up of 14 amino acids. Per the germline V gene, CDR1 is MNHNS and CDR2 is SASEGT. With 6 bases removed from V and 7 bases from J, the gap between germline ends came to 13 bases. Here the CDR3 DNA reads TGTGCCAGCAGCCCGACACGACGGAATTCACCCCTCCACTTT. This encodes CASSPTRRNSPLHF.

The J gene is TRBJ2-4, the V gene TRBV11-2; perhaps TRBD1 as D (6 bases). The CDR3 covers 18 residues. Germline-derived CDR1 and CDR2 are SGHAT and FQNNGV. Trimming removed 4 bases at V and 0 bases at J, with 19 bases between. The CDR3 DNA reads TGTGCCAGCAGCTCCGACCCGGACAGACTGATAGCCAAAAACATTCAGTACTTC. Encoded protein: CASSSDPDRLIAKNIQYF.

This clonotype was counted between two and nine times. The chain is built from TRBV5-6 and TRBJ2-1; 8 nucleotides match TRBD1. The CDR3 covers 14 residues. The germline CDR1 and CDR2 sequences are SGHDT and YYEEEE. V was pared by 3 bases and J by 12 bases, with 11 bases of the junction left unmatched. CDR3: CASSSGGSPVGQFF. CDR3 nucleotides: TGTGCCAGCAGCTCAGGGGGCTCCCCCGTCGGGCAGTTCTTC.

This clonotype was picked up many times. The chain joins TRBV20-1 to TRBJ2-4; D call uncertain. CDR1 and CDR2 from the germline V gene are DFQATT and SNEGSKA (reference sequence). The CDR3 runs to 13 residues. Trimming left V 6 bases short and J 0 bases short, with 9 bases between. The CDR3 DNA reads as TGCAGTGCGGCCCACCTAGCCAAAAACATTCAGTACTTC. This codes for CSAAHLAKNIQYF.

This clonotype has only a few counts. The CDR3 loop reads CASSLAVGVDTQYF. CDR3 in DNA: TGCGCCAGCAGCTTGGCAGTGGGAGTCGATACGCAGTATTTT. The chain recombines TRBV5-1 with TRBJ2-3; D may be TRBD2 (5 bases). Trimming shortened V by 0 bases and J by 6 bases, and 11 bases separated the two germline ends. Germline CDR1 reads SGHRS; CDR2 reads YFSETQ. CDR3 length equals 14 residues.

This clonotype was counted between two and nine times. CDR3 sequence (DNA): TGTGCCAGCAGCGGGGAACAGGGGGCTGGGGCTGAAGCTTTCTTT. Amino acids: CASSGEQGAGAEAFF. This sequence joins TRBV6-1 and TRBJ1-1; 9 bases are shared with TRBD1. J gave up 6 bases and V 6 bases, and 11 bases lay outside the gene matches. This CDR3 is 15 amino acids long. Per the germline V gene, CDR1 is MNHNS and CDR2 is SASEGT.

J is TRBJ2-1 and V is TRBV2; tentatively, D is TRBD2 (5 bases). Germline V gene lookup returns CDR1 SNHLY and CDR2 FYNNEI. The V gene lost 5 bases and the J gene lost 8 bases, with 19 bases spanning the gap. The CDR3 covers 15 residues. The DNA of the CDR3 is TGTGCCAGCAGTCCCCAGCCGAGCGGCGTCTATGAGCAGTTCTTC. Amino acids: CASSPQPSGVYEQFF.

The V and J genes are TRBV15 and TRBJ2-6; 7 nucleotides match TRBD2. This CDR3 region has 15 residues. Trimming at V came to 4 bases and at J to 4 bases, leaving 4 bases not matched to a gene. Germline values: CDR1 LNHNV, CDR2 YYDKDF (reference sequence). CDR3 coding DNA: TGTGCCACCAGCAACCCGGGGGGAGGGGCCAACGTCCTGACTTTC. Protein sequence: CATSNPGGGANVLTF.

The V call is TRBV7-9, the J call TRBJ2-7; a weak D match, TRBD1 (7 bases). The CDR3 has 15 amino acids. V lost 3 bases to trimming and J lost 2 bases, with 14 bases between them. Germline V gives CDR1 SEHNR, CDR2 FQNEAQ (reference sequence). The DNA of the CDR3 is TGTGCCAGCAGCTTGGAGGGACAGACCCCCTACGAGCAGTACTTC. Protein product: CASSLEGQTPYEQYF.

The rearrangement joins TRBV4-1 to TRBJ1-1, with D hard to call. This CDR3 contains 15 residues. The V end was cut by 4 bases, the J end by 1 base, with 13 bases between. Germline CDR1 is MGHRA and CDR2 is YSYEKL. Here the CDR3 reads CASSPLGEGNTEAFF. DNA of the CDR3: TGCGCCAGCAGCCCCCTTGGGGAGGGGAACACTGAAGCTTTCTTT.

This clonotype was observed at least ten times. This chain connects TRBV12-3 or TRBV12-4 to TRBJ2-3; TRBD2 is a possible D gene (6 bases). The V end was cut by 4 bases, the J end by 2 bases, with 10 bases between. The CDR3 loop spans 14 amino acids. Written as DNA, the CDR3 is TGTGCCAGCAGTTCGGGACTCTACACAGATACGCAGTATTTT. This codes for CASSSGLYTDTQYF.